This TCR beta chain was profiled in a study of shared clonotypes between healthy human individuals. Study findings and constraints: The sampled material consisted only of blood, and tissue repertoires are likely to differ.

This clone is a singleton in its sample. Its specificity is unknown. Each sample came from a Caucasian adult donor living in Nashville, Tennessee. Without sorting, samples used about 90 million PBMCs for genomic DNA. This table comes from immunoSEQ multiplex PCR, and its TCRdb copy is limited to in-frame clones, with some not included. The sample contains about 490,000 clones, approximately 80% of which appear only once. Sequencing used PBMCs. This TCR was sampled from a woman aged 40 to 50 in good health. Some clones in this sample may be carry-over from other donors' samples.

CDR3 in amino acids: CASSARQASSAAMNTEAFF. For the CDR3, the DNA is TGTGCCAGCAGCGCCAGACAGGCAAGTTCGGCAGCAATGAACACTGAAGCTTTCTTT. The J gene is TRBJ1-1, the V gene TRBV4-2, with a tentative D call TRBD1 (6 bases). The germline V gene has CDR1 LGHNA and CDR2 YNFKEQ. The CDR3 sequence is 19 residues long. V lost 5 bases and J lost 0, with 25 bases in between.